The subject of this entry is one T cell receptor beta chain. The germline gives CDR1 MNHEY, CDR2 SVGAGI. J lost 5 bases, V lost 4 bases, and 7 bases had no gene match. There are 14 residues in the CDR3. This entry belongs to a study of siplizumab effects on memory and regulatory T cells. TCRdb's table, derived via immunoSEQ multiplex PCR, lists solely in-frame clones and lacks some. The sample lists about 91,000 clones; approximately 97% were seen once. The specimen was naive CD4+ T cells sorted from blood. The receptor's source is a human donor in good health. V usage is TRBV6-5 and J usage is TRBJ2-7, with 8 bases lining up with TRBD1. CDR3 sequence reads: CASSSPDRAHEQYF. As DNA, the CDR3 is TGTGCCAGCAGTTCGCCGGACAGGGCCCACGAGCAGTACTTC.